These 28 T cell receptor beta chains originate from one sample sequenced in a study of CD8+CD57+ T cells in acquired aplastic anemia. Genomic DNA, the template, was used for profiling of the TCR beta VDJ and CDR3. TCRdb redid the calling of the reads with MiXCR, one entry per CDR3 protein. The sample has around 430,000 distinct CDR3 sequences; about a third are singletons. All patients picked for sequencing had shown, by flow cytometry, an expansion of CD8+CD57+ cells. The sequenced sample was sorted CD4+, CD8+, or CD8+CD57+ T cells (not recorded which) from PBMCs. The source is a human donor with aplastic anemia.

This clonotype has a handful of counts. This sequence joins TRBV5-1 and TRBJ1-1, with D possibly being TRBD1 (5 bases). Trimming left V 4 bases short and J 4 bases short, with 14 bases between. The germline CDR1 and CDR2 sequences are SGHRS and YFSETQ. This CDR3 region has 14 residues. The CDR3: CASSQQSQGTEAFF. DNA of the CDR3: TGCGCCAGCAGCCAGCAGAGTCAGGGCACTGAAGCTTTCTTT.

This chain uses TRBV12-3 or TRBV12-4 with TRBJ1-1; 12 nucleotides agree with TRBD1. The CDR3 has 13 amino acids. Unmatched junction bases numbered 4, after V lost 6 bases and J lost 8 bases. CDR3 coding DNA: TGTGCCAGCAGCCCCGGGACAGGGGGCGAAGCTTTCTTT. The encoded protein is CASSPGTGGEAFF.

This clonotype was seen a few times. The V gene is TRBV7-2, the J gene TRBJ1-1; D remains ambiguous. The CDR3 runs to 16 residues. Germline V gives CDR1 SGHTA, CDR2 FQGNSA. Trimming took off 3 bases at V and 2 bases at J, with 16 bases between the two ends. CDR3 sequence (DNA): TGTGCCAGCAGCTTTAGCCCAGCCTACAGTAACACTGAAGCTTTCTTT. It encodes CASSFSPAYSNTEAFF.

The gene calls are TRBV5-6 and TRBJ2-1; TRBD2 matches at 9 bases. Germline V lookup: CDR1 SGHDT, CDR2 YYEEEE. J gave up 4 bases and V 2 bases, and 4 bases lay outside the gene matches. The CDR3 totals 15 residues. CDR3 DNA sequence: TGTGCCAGCAGCTTCCAGCGGGGGGTGTACAATGAGCAGTTCTTC. Translating it yields CASSFQRGVYNEQFF.

This clonotype was seen repeatedly, ten times or more. The chain recombines TRBV19 with TRBJ2-7, with 12 bases that match TRBD2. The CDR3 is 16 amino acids. The V gene end was trimmed by 4 bases and the J gene end by 0 bases; junction bases not matched to a gene: 4. Germline V CDR1 and CDR2: LNHDA, SQIVND (reference sequence). Here the CDR3 DNA reads TGTGCCAGTAGTAGGACTAGCGGGATGAGCTCCTACGAGCAGTACTTC. It encodes CASSRTSGMSSYEQYF.

V usage is TRBV7-9 and J usage is TRBJ1-1, with 7 bases aligning to TRBD1. Trimming cost V 5 bases and J 1 base; bases outside gene matches: 4. This CDR3 contains 14 residues. From germline, CDR1 is SEHNR and CDR2 FQNEAQ (reference sequence). The CDR3 sequence is CASSKGGANTEAFF. Here the CDR3 DNA reads TGTGCCAGCAGCAAAGGGGGCGCGAACACTGAAGCTTTCTTT.

This chain joins TRBV3-1 and TRBJ2-7, with D unclear. Germline V gives CDR1 LGHDT, CDR2 YNNKEL (reference sequence). Trimming removed 0 bases from V and 2 bases from J, with 5 bases in between. The CDR3 is made up of 13 amino acids. CDR3 coding DNA: TGTGCCAGCAGCCAAGACGAAGCCTACGAGCAGTACTTC. It yields the protein CASSQDEAYEQYF.

The sample holds many counts of this clonotype. The chain combines TRBV5-1 with TRBJ1-6; weak D call: TRBD1 (5 bases). Deletions cut 4 bases from V and 10 bases from J, with 21 bases between. Germline V gene lookup returns CDR1 SGHRS and CDR2 YFSETQ. This CDR3 region has 16 residues. The CDR3 loop is CASSGGVGQGRSPLHF. The CDR3 DNA reads as TGCGCCAGCAGCGGTGGGGTCGGACAAGGCAGGTCACCCCTCCACTTT.

The chain is built from TRBV9 and TRBJ2-7; 8 positions agree with TRBD2. J lost 3 bases, V lost 4 bases, and 12 bases had no gene match. The germline gives CDR1 SGDLS, CDR2 YYNGEE. This CDR3 has 16 residues. The DNA of the CDR3 is TGTGCCAGCAGCTCAGGTCCCAGCGGGGGAGGCTACGAGCAGTACTTC. Its protein product is CASSSGPSGGGYEQYF.

The chain has TRBV20-1 and TRBJ2-1; 8 nucleotides match TRBD2. The CDR3 is 17 amino acids. With V trimmed by 0 bases and J by 0 bases, 7 bases remained unmatched. Germline CDR1 and CDR2: DFQATT and SNEGSKA (reference sequence). CDR3 in DNA: TGCAGTGCTAGAGATCGTTTGAGCGGGAGCTCCTACAATGAGCAGTTCTTC. This encodes CSARDRLSGSSYNEQFF.

The table lists this clonotype with a count of one. The J gene is TRBJ2-7, the V gene TRBV2; TRBD2 aligns across 7 bases. Trimming at V came to 8 bases and at J to 5 bases, leaving 24 bases not matched to a gene. Germline loops: CDR1 SNHLY, CDR2 FYNNEI. The CDR3 loop spans 18 amino acids. The CDR3: CASAYPIRTSGKSDEQYF. CDR3 nucleotide sequence: TGTGCCAGCGCGTATCCGATCCGGACTAGTGGGAAGTCGGACGAGCAGTACTTC.

Ten or more counts support this clonotype. At one end the junction does not follow the germline gene, possibly because of a read error. The rearrangement joins TRBV13 to TRBJ1-5; no clear D gene. CDR1 is PRHDT, CDR2 FYEKMQ, per germline (reference sequence). The CDR3 has 12 residues. The CDR3 sequence is CASSVGRGPQHF. The CDR3 DNA reads TGTGCCAGCAGCGTAGGCCGGGGGCCCCAGCATTTT.

This clonotype showed up just a few times. This chain connects TRBV7-2 to TRBJ1-6, with TRBD1 as a possible D gene (5 bases). CDR1 SGHTA and CDR2 FQGNSA come from the germline V gene. V dropped 4 bases and J dropped 9 bases, with 13 bases sitting between them. The CDR3 is made up of 14 amino acids. The CDR3, as DNA: TGTGCCAGCAGCTCCCGGGACGTAGGTTCACCCCTCCACTTT. Its translation is CASSSRDVGSPLHF.

V usage is TRBV24-1 and J usage is TRBJ1-2, with 7 bases fitting TRBD1. The CDR3 is 16 residues long. The ends lost 11 bases at V and 1 base at J; junction bases unmatched: 15. The germline V gene encodes CDR1 KGHDR and CDR2 SFDVKD. The CDR3 region has the DNA TGTGCCAGCACGTCTAGCTGGACAGGCAATAACTATGGCTACACCTTC. Translation gives CASTSSWTGNNYGYTF.

To note about this clonotype: The junction departs from germline at one end; a sequencing error may be responsible. This chain uses TRBV24-1 with TRBJ1-2; D unclear. This CDR3 is 12 amino acids long. Germline V CDR1 and CDR2: KGHDR, SFDVKD. The CDR3 region is CASSEFNYGYTF. The CDR3 DNA reads TGTGCCAGCAGTGAATTTAACTATGGCTACACCTTC.

In this sample, this clonotype turned up many times. V and J are TRBV7-9 and TRBJ2-3; TRBD2 agrees at 9 bases. Trimming removed 7 bases from V and 5 bases from J; junction bases left unmatched: 7. CDR3 size: 14 residues. Per the germline V gene, CDR1 is SEHNR and CDR2 is FQNEAQ (reference sequence). Here the CDR3 reads CASNEWTSEDTQYF. CDR3 bases: TGTGCCAGCAACGAATGGACTAGCGAAGATACGCAGTATTTT.

This clonotype came up once. The chain is built from TRBV6-5 and TRBJ1-1; tentatively, D is TRBD1 (6 bases). CDR1 MNHEY and CDR2 SVGAGI come from the germline V gene. The CDR3 covers 17 residues. Trimming cost V 2 bases and J 3 bases, with 19 bases left between them. For the CDR3, the DNA is TGTGCCAGCAGTTACGGGGGGACACCAGCGCGAGACACTGAAGCTTTCTTT. This codes for CASSYGGTPARDTEAFF.

This rearrangement joins TRBV25-1 to TRBJ1-2; 8 bases match TRBD1. V trimming: 11 bases; J trimming: 4 bases; junction bases outside the gene matches: 12. CDR3 length: 14 residues. From germline, CDR1 is MGHDK and CDR2 SYGVNS. The CDR3 region has the DNA TGTGCCTGGAACTTTGACAGGGGAGTCTATGGCTACACCTTC. Translating it yields CAWNFDRGVYGYTF.

This clonotype was detected only a few times. One end of the junction fails to match germline, which may point to a read error. V usage is TRBV10-2 and J usage is TRBJ2-7; 9 bases match TRBD2. There are 16 residues in the CDR3. Germline assignment: CDR1 WSHSY and CDR2 SAAADI. The CDR3 DNA is TGTGCCAGCACGCGACTAGCGGAGCTAATCTACGGGCAGCAGTACTTC. Amino acid sequence: CASTRLAELIYGQQYF.

In this sample, this clonotype turned up many times. The chain has TRBV20-1 and TRBJ1-5, with 7 nucleotides matching TRBD1. Germline CDR1 and CDR2: DFQATT and SNEGSKA (reference sequence). The length of the CDR3 is 14 residues. Trimming cost V 6 bases and J 0 bases; bases outside gene matches: 5. CDR3 in amino acids: CSAQGDVSNQPQHF. In DNA form, the CDR3 reads TGCAGTGCCCAGGGGGATGTTAGCAATCAGCCCCAGCATTTT.

This clonotype was seen ten or more times. The chain combines TRBV29-1 with TRBJ2-7; TRBD1 might be the D (7 bases). Per germline, CDR1 SQVTM and CDR2 ANQGSEA. This CDR3 is 13 amino acids long. The ends were cut back, 6 bases at V and 6 bases at J, with 18 bases in the middle. This chain's CDR3 is CSVNSGTAGEQYF. In DNA, the CDR3 is TGCAGCGTGAACTCCGGGACAGCGGGCGAGCAGTACTTC.

This clonotype came up many times. The rearrangement uses TRBV24-1 and TRBJ2-7; 13 positions agree with TRBD2. V trimming: 3 bases; J trimming: 1 base; junction bases outside the gene matches: 2. The CDR3 loop spans 16 amino acids. Per the germline V gene, CDR1 is KGHDR and CDR2 is SFDVKD. The CDR3: CATSDGGLAGSYEQYF. The DNA for the CDR3 is TGTGCCACCAGTGATGGGGGACTAGCGGGGTCCTACGAGCAGTACTTC.

This clonotype was counted at least ten times. The chain carries TRBV2 and TRBJ1-5; 8 nucleotides agree with TRBD1. The CDR3 is 15 residues long. CDR1 is SNHLY and CDR2 is FYNNEI in the germline V gene. V trimming: 7 bases; J trimming: 4 bases; junction bases outside the gene matches: 9. CDR3 sequence (DNA): TGTGCCAGCAACGGGGGCAGGGGGCGAAATCAGCCCCAGCATTTT. It codes for CASNGGRGRNQPQHF.

This clonotype appeared many times. This chain joins TRBV4-3 and TRBJ1-2; D remains unclear. CDR3 length: 16 residues. V gave up 5 bases and J gave up 6 bases, with 22 bases separating them. The germline CDR1 and CDR2 sequences are LGHNA and YSLEER. CDR3 in amino acids: CASSASDFRTGDGYTF. DNA of the CDR3: TGCGCCAGCAGCGCAAGTGACTTTCGGACCGGTGATGGCTACACCTTC.

This clonotype was observed a few times. A much larger clone differs from this one at a single base, so this may be a read error. The chain joins TRBV29-1 to TRBJ2-1; D possibly uses TRBD1 or TRBD2 (5 bases each). Between the trimmed V and J ends, which lost 3 bases and 12 bases, there was a span of 12 bases. This CDR3 contains 11 residues. Germline CDR1 is SQVTM and CDR2 is ANQGSEA. The chain's CDR3 is CSVDGARGQFF. For the CDR3, the DNA is TGCAGCGTTGACGGGGCTAGGGGGCAGTTCTTC.

Concerning this clonotype: Compared with germline, one end of the junction differs, possibly owing to a read error. The V call is TRBV24-1, the J call TRBJ2-7; tentatively, D is TRBD1 (6 bases). The CDR3 is 14 residues long. Germline V gives CDR1 KGHDR, CDR2 SFDVKD. The DNA for the CDR3 is TGTGCCACCAGTCAGGGGCCTCCTTCATACGGGCAGTACTTC. This encodes CATSQGPPSYGQYF.

V usage is TRBV25-1 and J usage is TRBJ2-7; either TRBD1 or TRBD2 may fit D (6 bases each). Germline values: CDR1 MGHDK, CDR2 SYGVNS. The CDR3 is made up of 18 amino acids. Trimming shortened V by 8 bases and J by 6 bases, and 32 bases separated the two germline ends. The CDR3 loop reads CASSPGDTNGPLVSEQYF. CDR3 coding DNA: TGTGCCAGCTCACCGGGGGACACCAACGGTCCACTGGTAAGCGAGCAGTACTTC.

The rearrangement uses TRBV2 and TRBJ1-2; 9 bases line up with TRBD1. V trimming: 6 bases; J trimming: 6 bases; junction bases outside the gene matches: 5. The CDR3 loop spans 13 amino acids. Germline V gives CDR1 SNHLY, CDR2 FYNNEI. The DNA for the CDR3 is TGTGCCAGCAGCGGACAGGGGTTGGATGGCTACACCTTC. It encodes CASSGQGLDGYTF.